These 21 T cell receptor beta chains were all obtained from the same sample, sequenced in a study of cytomegalovirus exposure and HLA in healthy donors. Profiling relied on immunoSEQ multiplex PCR, and the TCRdb table lists in-frame clones only, not all of them. The sample includes some 150,000 clones, approximately 90% seen only once; the top ten take under 8%. Sequenced: PBMCs. These receptors all stem from a woman under 40 in good health and CMV-seropositive.

The rearrangement joins TRBV15 to TRBJ2-3, with no clear D. The CDR3 is 15 amino acids. Germline values: CDR1 LNHNV, CDR2 YYDKDF (reference sequence). V dropped 1 base and J dropped 3 bases, with 11 bases sitting between them. CDR3 residues: CATSRVASQTDTQYF. The DNA of the CDR3 is TGTGCCACCAGCAGAGTGGCTAGTCAGACAGATACGCAGTATTTT.

J is TRBJ2-2 and V is TRBV5-4; D call uncertain. Between the trimmed V and J ends, which lost 4 bases and 4 bases, there was a span of 14 bases. The CDR3 is made up of 15 amino acids. Germline CDR1 reads SGHNT; CDR2 reads YYREEE (reference sequence). The CDR3 sequence: CASSSPISGTGELFF. CDR3 in DNA: TGTGCCAGCAGCAGTCCTATAAGTGGCACCGGGGAGCTGTTTTTT.

The CDR3 loop is CASSFGTGGGYTF. DNA of the CDR3: TGTGCCAGCAGTTTCGGGACTGGGGGTGGCTACACCTTC. V is TRBV7-9 and J is TRBJ1-2; TRBD1 might be the D (5 bases). The CDR3 runs 13 residues. CDR1 and CDR2 from the germline V gene are SEHNR and FQNEAQ (reference sequence). V lost 6 bases, J lost 7 bases, and 15 bases lay in between.

J is TRBJ1-1 and V is TRBV27, with D maybe TRBD1 (6 bases). Germline loops: CDR1 MNHEY, CDR2 SMNVEV (reference sequence). CDR3 size: 15 residues. The V end lost 5 bases, the J end lost 2 bases, and 15 bases lay between the germline ends. CDR3 protein: CASSPYRTVNTEAFF. The CDR3 DNA reads TGTGCCAGCAGTCCTTATCGGACAGTAAACACTGAAGCTTTCTTT.

The chain uses TRBV2 and TRBJ1-2; tentative D call: TRBD1 (5 bases). V was shortened by 5 bases and J by 3 bases, with 19 bases between the two germline ends. This CDR3 comprises 16 residues. Germline-derived CDR1 and CDR2 are SNHLY and FYNNEI. The chain's CDR3 is CASSIGGESFYYGYTF. CDR3 bases: TGTGCCAGCAGTATTGGGGGGGAGAGCTTCTACTATGGCTACACCTTC.

This chain joins TRBV6-5 and TRBJ2-3; a possible D gene is TRBD1 (6 bases). The CDR3 runs 13 residues. Trimming pared 3 bases from V and 6 bases from J, leaving 10 bases between. CDR1 and CDR2 from the germline V gene are MNHEY and SVGAGI. CDR3 amino acids: CASSYNRADTQYF. Here the CDR3 DNA reads TGTGCCAGCAGTTATAACAGGGCCGATACGCAGTATTTT.

This clone was found once. V gene TRBV6-1 combines with J gene TRBJ1-5; 8 bases fit TRBD1. V was pared by 0 bases and J by 9 bases, with 7 bases of the junction left unmatched. The length of the CDR3 is 15 residues. Germline lookup yields CDR1 MNHNS and CDR2 SASEGT. As DNA, the CDR3 is TGTGCCAGCAGTGAAGCAGGTCAGGGGGCGAGGCCCCAGCATTTT. Its protein is CASSEAGQGARPQHF.

The chain employs TRBV28 and TRBJ2-7; 8 bases are shared with TRBD2. Trimming removed 3 bases from V and 0 bases from J; junction bases left unmatched: 1. The CDR3 has 14 amino acids. The germline V gene has CDR1 MDHEN and CDR2 SYDVKM. The CDR3 bases are TGTGCCAGCAGTTTTAGCGGGAACTCCTACGAGCAGTACTTC. It encodes CASSFSGNSYEQYF.

V gene TRBV2 combines with J gene TRBJ2-7; tentatively, D is TRBD2 (5 bases). V gave up 7 bases and J gave up 4 bases, with 20 bases separating them. CDR3 length: 15 residues. Germline V gene sequence: CDR1 SNHLY, CDR2 FYNNEI. CDR3 in amino acids: CASMAPRRSLYEQYF. Here the CDR3 DNA reads TGTGCCAGCATGGCCCCCCGGAGGAGCTTGTACGAGCAGTACTTC.

J is TRBJ2-5 and V is TRBV6-5, with 8 bases fitting TRBD1. The CDR3 runs to 15 residues. V lost 6 bases, J lost 1 base, and 7 bases stayed unmatched. The germline gives CDR1 MNHEY, CDR2 SVGAGI. CDR3 DNA sequence: TGTGCCAGCAGGGGCTGGACAGGGCCCCAAGAGACCCAGTACTTC. Translating gives CASRGWTGPQETQYF.

V gene TRBV5-4 combines with J gene TRBJ1-4; TRBD1 might be the D (6 bases). Germline CDR1 reads SGHNT; CDR2 reads YYREEE (reference sequence). The CDR3 consists of 17 residues. Between the trimmed V and J ends, which lost 3 bases and 4 bases, there was a span of 19 bases. In DNA, the CDR3 is TGTGCCAGCAGCTGGGGAGGGGGTCCCGGCGGTAATGAAAAACTGTTTTTT. As protein: CASSWGGGPGGNEKLFF.

This clone was seen more than once but under ten times. For the CDR3, the DNA is TGCGCCAGCAGCTTTGGGACTAGTCCCTACGAGCAGTACTTC. Translating it yields CASSFGTSPYEQYF. The chain uses TRBV5-1 and TRBJ2-7; 8 bases agree with TRBD2. The CDR3 spans 14 residues. The ends lost 2 bases at V and 2 bases at J; junction bases unmatched: 3. Germline V CDR1 and CDR2: SGHRS, YFSETQ.

This chain links TRBV29-1 with TRBJ1-2, with 8 nucleotides matching TRBD1. There are 18 residues in the CDR3. Germline assignment: CDR1 SQVTM and CDR2 ANQGSEA. J gave up 3 bases and V 0 bases, and 15 bases lay outside the gene matches. This CDR3 is CSVEDLGFGTGGYYGYTF. DNA of the CDR3: TGCAGCGTTGAAGATCTCGGATTTGGGACAGGCGGTTACTATGGCTACACCTTC.

The rearrangement links TRBV4-1 to TRBJ2-1, with 14 bases lining up with TRBD2. The CDR3 covers 18 residues. Germline V CDR1 and CDR2: MGHRA, YSYEKL. Trimming at V came to 1 base and at J to 6 bases, leaving 8 bases not matched to a gene. CDR3 DNA sequence: TGCGCCAGCAGCCAAGTCACATACGGACTAGCGGGAGGCAATGAGCAGTTCTTC. It encodes CASSQVTYGLAGGNEQFF.

The V call is TRBV28, the J call TRBJ2-3, with D perhaps matching TRBD2 (6 bases). Germline-derived CDR1 and CDR2 are MDHEN and SYDVKM. The CDR3 is 13 residues long. Trimming pared 7 bases from V and 6 bases from J, leaving 14 bases between. CDR3 amino acids: CASMLAAGDTQYF. The CDR3 nucleotides are TGTGCCAGCATGTTAGCGGCGGGGGATACGCAGTATTTT.

The genes are TRBV28 and TRBJ2-1, with 10 bases fitting TRBD1. V gave up 3 bases and J gave up 8 bases; unmatched junction bases: 7. Germline assignment: CDR1 MDHEN and CDR2 SYDVKM. This CDR3 region has 15 residues. Written as DNA, the CDR3 is TGTGCCAGCAGTTTCGACAGGGGGCTAACGCATGAGCAGTTCTTC. Its translation: CASSFDRGLTHEQFF.

The DNA of the CDR3 is TGTGCCAGCAGCTTAGGTTCGGGGTTCTATGGCTACACCTTC. It yields the protein CASSLGSGFYGYTF. This sequence joins TRBV7-2 and TRBJ1-2; D remains unclear. Between the trimmed V and J ends, which lost 1 base and 4 bases, there was a span of 10 bases. From germline, CDR1 is SGHTA and CDR2 FQGNSA. This CDR3 region has 14 residues.

V is TRBV6-5 and J is TRBJ1-2; the D gene is possibly TRBD1 (5 bases). Germline values: CDR1 MNHEY, CDR2 SVGAGI. V lost 7 bases and J lost 4, with 16 bases in between. The CDR3 sequence is 14 residues long. CDR3 in DNA: TGTGCCAGCAAATTAGTGGGAGGGGTCTATGGCTACACCTTC. Translated: CASKLVGGVYGYTF.

The chain couples TRBV12-2 to TRBJ2-3; the table's D gene call, TRBD2, was not cross checked with the DNA. TRBV12-2 represents a pseudogene. The CDR3 has 18 amino acids. CDR3: CASRPPPGGGSSTDTQYF. In DNA form, the CDR3 reads TGTGCAAGTCGCCCACCACCTGGGGGGGGATCGAGCACAGATACGCAGTATTTT.

The CDR3 loop is CASSLLTSGGSSYEQYF. The CDR3 nucleotides are TGTGCCAGCAGTTTATTGACTAGCGGGGGGAGCTCCTACGAGCAGTACTTC. V and J are TRBV27 and TRBJ2-7, with TRBD2 matching over 13 bases. Germline lookup yields CDR1 MNHEY and CDR2 SMNVEV (reference sequence). CDR3 length: 17 residues. V was clipped by 1 base and J by 0 bases; unmatched bases: 3.

This clone occurred a few times. The CDR3: CASRRGPNTEAFF. The CDR3 DNA reads TGTGCCAGCCGGCGGGGCCCTAACACTGAAGCTTTCTTT. The V call is TRBV7-2, the J call TRBJ1-1; D possibly corresponds to TRBD1 (5 bases). V lost 8 bases and J 2 bases, leaving 12 bases between the germline ends. The CDR3 sequence is 13 residues long. The V gene's germline CDR1 is SGHTA and CDR2 FQGNSA.